One and the same sample provided the 31 T cell receptor beta chains below, sequenced in a study of blood T cells in healthy people across ages. The authors ran a second PCR of roughly 6 to 12 cycles using a sample-barcoded 5' primer and a J-beta primer mix. TCRdb recomputed calls from the 5' RACE reads with MiXCR, one row per CDR3 protein. In the table there are hundreds of thousands of distinct CDR3 sequences, roughly two fifths of which are singletons. Source material: blood. The receptor set was obtained from a woman aged 60-70 years in good health.

The rearrangement links TRBV29-1 to TRBJ2-3; tentative D call: TRBD2 (7 bases). Germline CDR1 and CDR2: SQVTM and ANQGSEA. Trimming cost V 7 bases and J 4 bases, with 18 bases left between them. This CDR3 contains 14 residues. CDR3 region: CSAEGGTSADTQYF. The CDR3 DNA reads as TGCAGCGCCGAGGGGGGGACCTCCGCAGATACGCAGTATTTT.

Comments on this clonotype: A read error may account for a junction end that differs from germline. V gene TRBV20-1 combines with J gene TRBJ2-1; D possibly uses TRBD1 or TRBD2 (5 bases each). Germline V gives CDR1 DFQATT, CDR2 SNEGSKA (reference sequence). The CDR3 spans 15 residues. The CDR3 bases are TGCAGTGCTAGCGGGGACGGAAGCTCCTACAGTGAGCAGTTCTTC. Translating gives CSASGDGSSYSEQFF.

This clonotype has more than one count but fewer than ten. V usage is TRBV3-1 and J usage is TRBJ2-7; 11 nucleotides align to TRBD2. Germline V gives CDR1 LGHDT, CDR2 YNNKEL (reference sequence). The junction had 2 bases not matched to a gene; V was cut back by 4 bases and J by 0 bases. The CDR3 extends over 15 amino acids. This CDR3 is CASSPTSGDSYEQYF. The CDR3 DNA sequence: TGTGCCAGCAGCCCGACTAGCGGGGACTCCTACGAGCAGTACTTC.

The V gene is TRBV27, the J gene TRBJ2-7, with D possibly called TRBD1 or TRBD2 (6 bases each). Trimming removed 5 bases from V and 2 bases from J, with 16 bases in between. Germline V gene data show CDR1 as MNHEY and CDR2 as SMNVEV (reference sequence). The CDR3 sequence is 15 residues long. CDR3 nucleotides: TGTGCCAGCAGTCCACAACAGGGAGGTCCCTACGAGCAGTACTTC. Amino acid sequence: CASSPQQGGPYEQYF.

For this clonotype: A junction boundary mismatches the germline segment, possibly from a read error. The rearrangement joins TRBV7-8 to TRBJ2-7; no reliable D call. Per the germline V gene, CDR1 is SGHVS and CDR2 is FQNEAQ. The CDR3 length is 16 residues. The CDR3 nucleotides read TGTGCCAGCAGCCCCCCCCCGTCCAATCCCTCCTGCGAGCAGTACTTC. Amino acid sequence: CASSPPPSNPSCEQYF.

The chain is built from TRBV11-1 and TRBJ2-6; no clear D gene. CDR3 length equals 15 residues. Germline V gene data show CDR1 as SGHAT and CDR2 as FQDESV (reference sequence). The V end was cut by 5 bases, the J end by 4 bases, with 12 bases between. For the CDR3, the DNA is TGTGCCAGCAGCCTTCAGGTCGTGGGGGCCAACGTCCTGACTTTC. It encodes CASSLQVVGANVLTF.

This clonotype came up many times. The chain combines TRBV14 with TRBJ2-1, with 13 bases identical to TRBD2. Germline values: CDR1 SGHDN, CDR2 FVKESK. CDR3 size: 15 residues. With 4 bases clipped from V and 4 bases from J, the junction kept 1 base outside the gene matches. This CDR3 reads CASSRTSGSYNEQFF. The CDR3 nucleotides are TGTGCCAGCAGCCGGACTAGCGGGAGTTACAATGAGCAGTTCTTC. The complete variable domain, with remaining parts taken from reference TRBV14 and TRBJ2-1, reads EAGVTQFPSHSVIEKGQTVTLRCDPISGHDNLYWYRRVMGKEIKFLLHFVKESKQDESGMPNNRFLAERTGGTYSTLKVQPAELEDSGVYFCASSRTSGSYNEQFFGPGTRLTVL.

The rearrangement joins TRBV5-8 to TRBJ2-1, with D uncertain. V was cut by 2 bases and J by 9 bases, with 6 bases left in between. This CDR3 contains 11 residues. In germline, CDR1 is SGHTS, CDR2 YDEGEE. In DNA, the CDR3 is TGTGCCAGCAGCTTTATCGGTGAGCAGTTCTTC. Translated, it gives CASSFIGEQFF. Filled out from reference TRBV5-8 and TRBJ2-1, the complete variable domain reads EAGVTQSPTHLIKTRGQQATLRCSPISGHTSVYWYQQALGLGLQFLLWYDEGEERNRGNFPPRFSGRQFPNYSSELNVNALELEDSALYLCASSFIGEQFFGPGTRLTVL.

This chain links TRBV3-1 with TRBJ2-3; 7 nucleotides align to TRBD1. CDR3 length equals 15 residues. V shed 4 bases and J 12 bases; nucleotides not matched to a gene: 16. Germline-derived CDR1 and CDR2 are LGHDT and YNNKEL (reference sequence). The CDR3: CASSPTSLRQGVQYF. In DNA, the CDR3 is TGTGCCAGCAGCCCGACTTCTTTACGACAGGGCGTACAGTATTTT.

The chain has TRBV7-2 and TRBJ2-7; 7 bases are a match to TRBD1. The J call is uncertain, as TRBJ2-5 better fits the DNA end. The CDR3 covers 15 residues. In germline, CDR1 is SGHTA, CDR2 FQGNSA. In nucleotides, the CDR3 is TGTGCCAGCAGCTTAGTCGACAGGGCATCGGAGACCCAGTACTTC. This translates into CASSLVDRASETQYF.

On this clonotype: A much larger clone lies one base from this, so it may be a read error. The chain recombines TRBV7-9 with TRBJ2-7; maybe TRBD1 (6 bases). The V end lost 0 bases, the J end lost 2 bases, and 8 bases lay between the germline ends. Germline loops: CDR1 SEHNR, CDR2 FQNEAQ (reference sequence). CDR3 length: 14 residues. The CDR3 loop reads CASSLAGTTYEQYF. The CDR3 nucleotides read TGTGCCAGCAGCTTAGCGGGGACAACCTACGAGCAGTACTTC.

The V and J genes are TRBV5-1 and TRBJ2-5; 7 bases are a match to TRBD2. The DNA end favors TRBJ2-7, so the J call may be wrong. The germline gives CDR1 SGHRS, CDR2 YFSETQ. The CDR3 is 18 amino acids. CDR3 amino acids: CASSPGRTRGRSVGEQYF. CDR3 sequence (DNA): TGCGCCAGCAGTCCTGGACGGACTAGAGGGAGGTCTGTTGGCGAGCAGTACTTC.

This clonotype was seen a handful of times. The V and J genes are TRBV13 and TRBJ1-2; D is possibly TRBD1 (6 bases). The germline V gene encodes CDR1 PRHDT and CDR2 FYEKMQ (reference sequence). The CDR3 is 13 residues long. V was trimmed by 7 bases and J by 7 bases, leaving 16 bases between them. For the CDR3, the DNA is TGTGCCAGCACCCCTTCAGGGGTTTTTGGCTACACCTTC. This codes for CASTPSGVFGYTF.

This clonotype was counted once. The gene calls are TRBV7-9 and TRBJ2-5; a possible D gene is TRBD1 (6 bases). CDR3 length: 14 residues. Looked up from germline, CDR1 is SEHNR and CDR2 is FQNEAQ (reference sequence). The ends were cut back, 4 bases at V and 6 bases at J, with 15 bases in the middle. DNA for the CDR3: TGTGCCAGCAGCTCAGGGGACGTTCCGAAGACCCAGTACTTC. Translating gives CASSSGDVPKTQYF.

This clonotype showed up just once. The CDR3 region is CASRGTGTEAFF. The DNA of the CDR3 is TGTGCCAGCAGGGGGACAGGGACTGAAGCTTTCTTT. V usage is TRBV2 and J usage is TRBJ1-1, with TRBD1 matching 9 bases. This CDR3 comprises 12 residues. Trimming at V came to 6 bases and at J to 5 bases, leaving 1 base not matched to a gene. Looked up from germline, CDR1 is SNHLY and CDR2 is FYNNEI.

The chain joins TRBV20-1 to TRBJ2-3, with TRBD2 matching 13 bases. Germline V CDR1 and CDR2: DFQATT, SNEGSKA (reference sequence). This CDR3 is 14 amino acids long. The V and J ends lost 7 bases and 14 bases, in that order; junction bases with no gene match: 15. The CDR3 DNA follows: TGCAGTGTCACGCGGCGGACTAGCGGGAGTCAAAGGTATTTT. This sequence encodes CSVTRRTSGSQRYF.

As regards this clonotype: This may be a read error, as it is one base from a much larger clone. The CDR3 nucleotides are TGTGCCAGCAGTTTCGCGGGGTTCCAAGAGACCCAGTACTTC. It encodes CASSFAGFQETQYF. The chain uses TRBV12-3 or TRBV12-4 and TRBJ2-5; D perhaps matches TRBD2 (6 bases). With 3 bases removed from V and 1 base from J, the gap between germline ends came to 9 bases. This CDR3 has 14 amino acids.

This clonotype was counted between two and nine times. The chain links TRBV28 to TRBJ2-3, with TRBD1 matching over 9 bases. This CDR3 spans 16 amino acids. V shed 6 bases and J 4 bases; nucleotides not matched to a gene: 11. CDR1 and CDR2 (germline): MDHEN, SYDVKM. CDR3 region: CASRPDRGAAPDTQYF. In DNA, the CDR3 is TGTGCCAGCAGACCCGACAGGGGGGCCGCCCCAGATACGCAGTATTTT.

The chain uses TRBV29-1 and TRBJ2-1, with 9 bases that match TRBD1. With V trimmed by 8 bases and J by 5 bases, 13 bases remained unmatched. Germline V gene data show CDR1 as SQVTM and CDR2 as ANQGSEA. The CDR3 is made up of 15 amino acids. The CDR3 sequence is CSLGLGTGWHNEQFF. The CDR3 DNA reads TGCAGCCTTGGCCTCGGGACAGGGTGGCACAATGAGCAGTTCTTC.

This chain joins TRBV29-1 and TRBJ1-1; D might be TRBD1 (5 bases). V lost 4 bases and J 7 bases, leaving 7 bases between the germline ends. This CDR3 contains 10 residues. Germline V gene sequence: CDR1 SQVTM, CDR2 ANQGSEA. The DNA of the CDR3 is TGCAGCGTTGTTAGGGGTGAAGCTTTCTTT. It yields the protein CSVVRGEAFF.

Written as DNA, the CDR3 is TGTGCCAGCGGTCCCACGGGGAGCTACGAGCAGTACTTC. The encoded protein is CASGPTGSYEQYF. The rearrangement links TRBV6-6 to TRBJ2-7; D is possibly TRBD2 (5 bases). This CDR3 spans 13 amino acids. Between the trimmed V and J ends, which lost 8 bases and 3 bases, there was a span of 14 bases. Germline loops: CDR1 MNHNY, CDR2 SVGAGI (reference sequence).

Worth noting for this clonotype: A much more abundant neighbour one base away suggests this may be a read error. The chain links TRBV10-3 to TRBJ2-6; unclear D gene. Germline lookup yields CDR1 ENHRY and CDR2 SYGVKD. The CDR3 loop spans 15 amino acids. In DNA form, the CDR3 reads TGTGTCATCAGTGACGGCCAGGCTGGGGCCAACGTCCTGACTTTC. The encoded protein is CVISDGQAGANVLTF.

Regarding this clonotype: A much larger clone sits a single nucleotide away, making a read error possible. The chain carries TRBV13 and TRBJ2-3; 7 bases align to TRBD1. Germline V lookup: CDR1 PRHDT, CDR2 FYEKMQ (reference sequence). The junction had 7 bases not matched to a gene; V was cut back by 2 bases and J by 5 bases. CDR3 length equals 15 residues. The DNA for the CDR3 is TGTGCCAGCAGCTTATGCCCTGACAGGGTAGATACGCAGTATTTT. Translated: CASSLCPDRVDTQYF.

For this clonotype: A much larger clone differs from this one at a single base, so this may be a read error. The CDR3 loop reads CAISEEVGGPYEQYF. The CDR3 nucleotides read TGTGCCATCAGTGAGGAGGTAGGCGGACCCTACGAGCAGTACTTC. V usage is TRBV10-3 and J usage is TRBJ2-7; the D is unclear. V was cut by 2 bases and J by 2 bases, with 13 bases left in between. This CDR3 is built from 15 residues. Germline CDR1 ENHRY, CDR2 SYGVKD.

The V call is TRBV4-2, the J call TRBJ1-2, with 7 bases identical to TRBD1. V shed 4 bases and J 3 bases; nucleotides not matched to a gene: 8. Germline V gene sequence: CDR1 LGHNA, CDR2 YNFKEQ. The length of the CDR3 is 15 residues. The CDR3 DNA reads as TGTGCCAGCAGCCCCGCGGCAGGGACAGACTATGGCTACACCTTC. Translation: CASSPAAGTDYGYTF.

This clonotype was seen a single time. This rearrangement joins TRBV27 to TRBJ2-2; TRBD2 aligns across 7 bases. The trim removed 3 bases at V and 6 bases at J, leaving 4 bases unmatched. The CDR3 runs 14 residues. Germline V gene data show CDR1 as MNHEY and CDR2 as SMNVEV (reference sequence). The CDR3 coding sequence is TGTGCCAGCAGTTTCTGGGAGGGTGCCGGGGAGCTGTTTTTT. This codes for CASSFWEGAGELFF.

The genes are TRBV7-2 and TRBJ2-3; D may be TRBD2 (7 bases). The germline V gene encodes CDR1 SGHTA and CDR2 FQGNSA. The V and J ends lost 5 bases and 8 bases respectively, with 23 bases between them. The CDR3 has 16 amino acids. CDR3 loop: CASSLYASGTSGTQYF. DNA for the CDR3: TGTGCCAGCAGCCTCTACGCCAGCGGGACAAGTGGTACGCAGTATTTT.

This clonotype was found a few times. The chain is built from TRBV2 and TRBJ1-5, with 7 bases aligning to TRBD1. Per the germline V gene, CDR1 is SNHLY and CDR2 is FYNNEI. Germline trimming cut 6 bases from V and 3 bases from J; bases unmatched to any gene: 2. The CDR3 length is 13 residues. The CDR3 DNA reads TGTGCCAGCAGGGGGACAGCCAATCAGCCCCAGCATTTT. This sequence encodes CASRGTANQPQHF.

This clonotype has only a few counts. The chain employs TRBV5-1 and TRBJ2-3; 8 bases align to TRBD2. CDR1 and CDR2 from the germline V gene are SGHRS and YFSETQ. The junction had 3 bases not matched to a gene; V was cut back by 0 bases and J by 0 bases. The CDR3 extends over 16 amino acids. The CDR3 loop reads CASSLEIAGSTDTQYF. DNA of the CDR3: TGCGCCAGCAGCTTGGAAATAGCGGGGAGCACAGATACGCAGTATTTT.

As for this clonotype: One end of the junction does not line up with germline, which may come from a read error. This chain uses TRBV9 with TRBJ2-1; 10 bases are shared with TRBD2. Germline V gives CDR1 SGDLS, CDR2 YYNGEE. The CDR3 runs 18 residues. CDR3 coding DNA: TGTGTCAGCAGCGTAGGGCCCCGTTCTAGCGGGGGTGGAGCTGAGCAGTTCTTC. Protein sequence: CVSSVGPRSSGGGAEQFF.

The table lists this clonotype with a few counts. The V and J genes are TRBV6-2 or TRBV6-3 and TRBJ2-6; D is undetermined. The CDR3 runs to 17 residues. The germline V and J ends were trimmed by 3 bases and 4 bases, with 16 bases remaining between them. Germline V gene sequence: CDR1 MNHEY, CDR2 SVGEGT. CDR3: CASSYFPPLGGANVLTF. The CDR3 DNA follows: TGTGCCAGCAGTTATTTCCCCCCTTTAGGAGGGGCCAACGTCCTGACTTTC.